This is a list of T cell receptor beta chains from one sample in a study of T cell changes during pregnancy in multiple sclerosis. Sequenced by immunoSEQ multiplex PCR; TCRdb stores in-frame clones only, minus some. The sample records approximately 90,000 clones, approximately 94% being singletons. This sample comprised peripheral blood, obtained in the third trimester of pregnancy. The receptors originated from a female donor with multiple sclerosis, enrolled in a pregnancy study. CDR3s include the opening cysteine and the closing phenylalanine or tryptophan. Each record gives: J gene, V gene, clone size, CDR3 protein. The size entry is marked missing in some rows and otherwise reads once, few, many or a size class.

>TRBJ2-7|TRBV5-1|NA
CASSLSNSGRAEEQYF
>TRBJ2-1|TRBV4-3|NA
CASSQLGQGLINEQFF
>TRBJ1-2|TRBV27|NA
CASRPDGGSGYTF
>TRBJ1-1|TRBV19|NA
CASSIETGGSEAFF
>TRBJ2-7|TRBV28|NA
CASSPWGQGDRVEQYF
>TRBJ2-7|TRBV4-2|NA
CASSQEAGERDEQYF
>TRBJ1-2|TRBV7-9|once
CASSLDSYGYTF
>TRBJ2-1|TRBV19|NA
CASSRPGQGGEQFF
>TRBJ1-1|TRBV29-1|NA
CSVASGATEAFF
>TRBJ2-4|TRBV2|NA
CASSPGLAGENIQYF
>TRBJ2-1|TRBV27|NA
CASSLLGNEQFF
>TRBJ2-5|TRBV7-2|NA
CASSLRQTGRQWETQYF
>TRBJ1-2|TRBV12-5|once
CASGLVLGSGGEDYGYTF
>TRBJ2-1|TRBV5-1|NA
CASRWVSESYNEQFF
>TRBJ2-3|TRBV7-2|NA
CASSSASLAGGLTDTQYF
>TRBJ2-7|TRBV6-1|NA
CASSEEDRRFYEQYF
>TRBJ1-1|TRBV30|NA
CAWTGGGMNTEAFF
>TRBJ2-7|TRBV7-8|NA
CASSSNRDSDYEQYF
>TRBJ2-7|TRBV29-1|NA
CSVWTGEDYEQYF
>TRBJ1-5|TRBV19|few
CASSPEGAQPQHF
>TRBJ2-7|TRBV6-6|NA
CASHTSDRVGEQYF
>TRBJ1-1|TRBV11-2|once
CASSSTGTGGRSEAFF
>TRBJ2-7|TRBV18|NA
CASSPPALAGGGEQYF
>TRBJ2-1|TRBV27|NA
CASSLGTSGYNEQFF
>TRBJ1-5|TRBV28|NA
CASSLRQLYNQPQHF
>TRBJ2-5|TRBV5-1|NA
CASSLVGTGVEETQYF
>TRBJ1-2|TRBV7-9|once
CASSLEGQPAF
>TRBJ2-7|TRBV5-1|NA
CASRDRAYEQYF
>TRBJ2-7|TRBV28|NA
CASSRTSGSSYEQYF
>TRBJ1-4|TRBV4-1|NA
CASSQVGGPNEKLFF
>TRBJ2-7|TRBV6-6|NA
CASRPLAGGPSYEQYF
>TRBJ1-1|TRBV27|NA
CASSLTGTGGPNTEAFF
>TRBJ2-1|TRBV5-1|once
CASSFLKREGGNEQFF
>TRBJ2-2|TRBV7-2|NA
CASSSPNTGELFF
>TRBJ2-7|TRBV28|once
CASSSHREPSYEQYF
>TRBJ2-1|TRBV7-2|NA
CASSLTRTLAGAHNEQFF
>TRBJ2-5|TRBV7-8|NA
CASSRMGTSGRVGETQYF
>TRBJ2-1|TRBV27|NA
CASSYTPRGSEQFF
>TRBJ2-7|TRBV9|NA
CASSPASGPSYEQYF
>TRBJ2-5|TRBV29-1|NA
CSVVLAGGGETQYF
>TRBJ2-3|TRBV5-4|NA
CASSLAGLNTDTQYF
>TRBJ2-5|TRBV28|once
CASSFYSPDRNQETQYF
>TRBJ2-2|TRBV6-5|NA
CATRAPSVSFGELFF
>TRBJ1-1|TRBV6-1|few
CASSETANTEAFF
>TRBJ2-5|TRBV4-1|once
CASSQGRGTRQETQYF
>TRBJ2-7|TRBV2|NA
CATRGVAGRYEQYF
>TRBJ2-5|TRBV9|NA
CASSVLGDKETQYF
>TRBJ2-1|TRBV2|once
CASPLGRSGDEQFF
>TRBJ2-7|TRBV5-1|NA
CASSSGTSFYEQYF
>TRBJ2-2|TRBV11-3|NA
CASSPGQNTGELFF
>TRBJ2-2|TRBV7-9|NA
CASSSNRGLTAAAELFF
>TRBJ2-5|TRBV10-3|NA
CAIRGGGQQETQYF
>TRBJ1-1|TRBV6-6|NA
CASTLGGRDTEAFF
>TRBJ2-7|TRBV4-3|once
CASSQAPGYEQYF
>TRBJ1-2|TRBV7-9|NA
CASSSQRDRGRRRYTF
>TRBJ2-3|TRBV5-1|NA
CASSLWGGNTQYF
>TRBJ2-7|TRBV15|once
CATSDGGSYEQYF
>TRBJ2-1|TRBV4-1|NA
CASSQVGGGGWNEQFF
>TRBJ1-2|TRBV18|NA
CASSPDVGQGSPYTF